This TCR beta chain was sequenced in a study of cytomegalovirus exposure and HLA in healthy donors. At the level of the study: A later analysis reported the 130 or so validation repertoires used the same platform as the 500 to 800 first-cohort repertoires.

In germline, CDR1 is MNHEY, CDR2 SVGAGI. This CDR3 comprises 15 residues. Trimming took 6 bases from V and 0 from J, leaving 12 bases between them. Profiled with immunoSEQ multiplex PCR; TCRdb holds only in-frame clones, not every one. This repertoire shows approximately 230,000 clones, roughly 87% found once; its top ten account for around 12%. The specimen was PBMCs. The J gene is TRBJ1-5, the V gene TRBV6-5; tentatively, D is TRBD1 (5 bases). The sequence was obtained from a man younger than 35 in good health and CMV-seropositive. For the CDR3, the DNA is TGTGCCAGCAGACCGACAGCGACTAGCAATCAGCCCCAGCATTTT. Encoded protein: CASRPTATSNQPQHF.